A single sample gave rise to the 8 T cell receptor beta chains below, sequenced in a study of cytomegalovirus exposure and HLA in healthy donors. Primers for the PCR totalled 60 Vbeta and 13 Jbeta. Method: immunoSEQ multiplex PCR; TCRdb's copy keeps in-frame clones and lacks some. The profile covers around 130,000 clones, with roughly 85% appearing a single time and about 7% taken by the ten largest. Sequencing was carried out using PBMCs. The receptors derive from a woman under 40 in good health and CMV-seropositive.

Points on this clone: This sample also contains other DNA sequences that code for the same CDR3. The gene calls are TRBV4-1 and TRBJ2-3, with TRBD1 matching over 8 bases. This CDR3 spans 16 amino acids. Germline CDR1 and CDR2: MGHRA and YSYEKL. The V segment lost 2 bases and the J segment 2 bases; nucleotides outside the gene matches: 6. CDR3 in DNA: TGCGCCAGCAGCCAAACCGGGACAGGTGACACAGATACGCAGTATTTT. This translates into CASSQTGTGDTDTQYF.

This chain links TRBV14 with TRBJ2-7; D not certain. This CDR3 contains 13 residues. Germline V gene sequence: CDR1 SGHDN, CDR2 FVKESK. Deletions cut 3 bases from V and 2 bases from J, with 8 bases between. DNA for the CDR3: TGTGCCAGCAGCCAGCTAGGAGCCTACGAGCAGTACTTC. Its translation: CASSQLGAYEQYF.

In its sample, this clone was seen once. An end of the junction does not agree with germline; a read error may underlie this. The V gene is TRBV30, the J gene TRBJ1-2; D is undetermined. Germline V gives CDR1 GTSNPN, CDR2 SVGIG (reference sequence). The CDR3 is 13 residues long. For the CDR3, the DNA is TGTGCCTGGAGTTTGTGGTTCGAGGAAGGCCTAGCCTTC. This gives the protein CAWSLWFEEGLAF.

This clone was counted a few times. V and J are TRBV28 and TRBJ2-5, with D unclear. This CDR3 has 13 residues. Germline CDR1 is MDHEN and CDR2 is SYDVKM. Trimming left V 3 bases short and J 0 bases short, with 5 bases between. CDR3 DNA: TGTGCCAGCAGTTTGGGCAACCAAGAGACCCAGTACTTC. Translating it yields CASSLGNQETQYF.

This chain uses TRBV7-2 with TRBJ2-2, with no clear D. The CDR3 has 13 residues. The V and J ends lost 3 bases and 5 bases respectively, with 7 bases between them. Germline V gene sequence: CDR1 SGHTA, CDR2 FQGNSA. The CDR3 reads CASSFYQTGELFF. The CDR3 DNA is TGTGCCAGCAGCTTTTATCAGACCGGGGAGCTGTTTTTT. Variable domain in full (rest from reference TRBV7-2 and TRBJ2-2): GAGVSQSPSNKVTEKGKDVELRCDPISGHTALYWYRQSLGQGLEFLIYFQGNSAPDKSGLPSDRFSAERTGGSVSTLTIQRTQQEDSAVYLCASSFYQTGELFFGEGSRLTVL.

The chain combines TRBV2 with TRBJ2-7; D unresolved. The V end was cut by 2 bases, the J end by 6 bases, with 5 bases between. CDR3 length: 11 amino acids. Germline V lookup: CDR1 SNHLY, CDR2 FYNNEI. This CDR3 is CASSEWAEQYF. CDR3 DNA: TGTGCCAGCAGTGAATGGGCCGAGCAGTACTTC.

This clone was recorded once. Germline is not matched at one junction end, which may reflect a read error. The chain has TRBV28 and TRBJ2-7, with D tentatively TRBD2 (6 bases). The CDR3 is 15 residues long. Per germline, CDR1 MDHEN and CDR2 SYDVKM. CDR3 in DNA: TGTGCCAGCAGACCTGGCGGGACGGTAGACTACGAGCAGTACTTT. It specifies CASRPGGTVDYEQYF.

The chain couples TRBV6-1 to TRBJ2-3; TRBD1 agrees at 9 bases. The CDR3 consists of 15 residues. V lost 1 base to trimming and J lost 3 bases; unmatched junction nucleotides: 2. In germline, CDR1 is MNHNS, CDR2 SASEGT. The CDR3 DNA is TGTGCCAGCAGTGAAGTAGGACAGGGGACAGATACGCAGTATTTT. Translated, it gives CASSEVGQGTDTQYF.